This TCR beta chain was profiled in a study of blood T cell repertoires in COVID-19. Per the study methods: From reference gene primer amplification, estimates of nucleated cell counts were derived. Clones were sequenced by immunoSEQ multiplex PCR, and TCRdb holds only the in-frame ones, with some missing. That table supplies the V and J calls and clone size; D and trimming were determined from the DNA. The sample gives about 160,000 clones, roughly 85% of which show up once; 3% to 3.5% is in the top ten. CDR1 is MGHDK, CDR2 SYGVNS, per germline. The CDR3 is made up of 14 amino acids. V was pared by 6 bases and J by 9 bases, with 18 bases between.

The sample taken for sequencing was peripheral blood. This TCR derives from a human donor with acute or convalescent COVID-19. The donor label of this sample is uncertain. The V and J genes are TRBV25-1 and TRBJ1-5, with no clear D. CDR3 bases: TGTGCCAGCAGCCCGGTGGGCAGGCTAAGGCCCCAGCATTTT. Its protein is CASSPVGRLRPQHF.